The 25 T cell receptor beta chains presented below share a single source sample, sequenced in a study of blood T cells in healthy people across ages. Together with a sample-barcoded 5' primer, a J-beta primer mix was included in a second PCR lasting roughly 6 to 12 cycles. Using its own MiXCR run on the 5' RACE reads, TCRdb lists one record per CDR3 protein. The data contain some 790,000 distinct CDR3 sequences, under 35% of them singletons. Source material: blood. All receptors come from an elderly woman in good health.

This clonotype was counted at least ten times. This chain links TRBV28 with TRBJ2-7, with D hard to call. V gave up 6 bases and J gave up 0 bases, with 9 bases separating them. Germline values: CDR1 MDHEN, CDR2 SYDVKM. This CDR3 has 13 amino acids. CDR3 residues: CASRDGSSYEQYF. CDR3 bases: TGTGCCAGCAGGGACGGCAGCTCCTACGAGCAGTACTTC.

Comment on this clonotype: A much larger clone lies a single base off, so this may be a read error. The rearrangement joins TRBV6-1 to TRBJ2-5, with unresolved D. V lost 6 bases and J lost 0, with 8 bases in between. From germline, CDR1 is MNHNS and CDR2 SASEGT. The CDR3 contains 13 residues. For the CDR3, the DNA is TGTGCCAGCAGACGGCAGCACCAAGAGACCCAGTACTTC. This encodes CASRRQHQETQYF.

This chain links TRBV7-9 with TRBJ1-6; possibly TRBD1 for D (6 bases). CDR3 length: 14 residues. V dropped 2 bases and J dropped 8 bases, with 10 bases sitting between them. The V gene's germline CDR1 is SEHNR and CDR2 FQNEAQ (reference sequence). In DNA, the CDR3 is TGTGCCAGCAGCTTAATGACAGGAGATTCACCCCTCCACTTT. Translation gives CASSLMTGDSPLHF.

To note about this clonotype: Being one base from a much bigger clone, this may be a read error. The chain is built from TRBV29-1 and TRBJ1-5; maybe TRBD1 (5 bases). CDR1 is SQVTM, CDR2 ANQGSEA, per germline. The CDR3 loop spans 12 amino acids. For the CDR3, the DNA is TGCGGCGTTCAGGGATACAATCAGCCCCAGCATTTT. This codes for CGVQGYNQPQHF.

A word on this clonotype: This may come from a read error, since a much larger clone is one base off. The CDR3 DNA follows: TGTGCCAGCAGCAAAGAAGGGAGGGGTGAGCAGTACTTC. Translation: CASSKEGRGEQYF. This chain connects TRBV14 to TRBJ2-5, with 7 bases fitting TRBD2. Germline V gene data show CDR1 as SGHDN and CDR2 as FVKESK. The CDR3 consists of 13 residues.

Concerning this clonotype itself: This may come from a read error, since a much larger clone is one base off. CDR3 in amino acids: CASSFREGERYF. In nucleotides, the CDR3 is TGTGCCAGCAGTTTCAGGGAGGGCGAGCGGTACTTC. The chain joins TRBV12-3 or TRBV12-4 to TRBJ2-7, with TRBD2 identical over 7 bases. This CDR3 contains 12 residues.

This clonotype was counted at least ten times. The CDR3 sequence: CASRPGTSGVYNEQFF. The CDR3 bases are TGCGCCAGCAGACCCGGGACTAGCGGGGTATACAATGAGCAGTTCTTC. This chain uses TRBV5-1 with TRBJ2-1; 13 bases align to TRBD2. Losses at the gene ends were 5 bases for V and 4 bases for J; bases not matched to a gene: 6. CDR1 and CDR2 (germline): SGHRS, YFSETQ. This CDR3 is 16 amino acids long.

This clonotype was seen a few times. The chain carries TRBV18 and TRBJ1-1; D possibly corresponds to TRBD1 (5 bases). Trimming pared 0 bases from V and 8 bases from J, leaving 10 bases between. The germline V gene has CDR1 KGHSH and CDR2 LQKENI. This CDR3 contains 13 residues. CDR3 DNA: TGTGCCAGCTCACCACCGAATGACAGAGAAGCTTTCTTT. Translating gives CASSPPNDREAFF. The full variable domain, rest sourced from reference TRBV18 and TRBJ1-1, is NAGVMQNPRHLVRRRGQEARLRCSPMKGHSHVYWYRQLPEEGLKFMVYLQKENIIDESGMPKERFSAEFPKEGPSILRIQQVVRGDSAAYFCASSPPNDREAFFGQGTRLTVV.

This clonotype was seen many times. The chain links TRBV6-5 to TRBJ2-3, with D perhaps matching TRBD1 (6 bases). Germline V gives CDR1 MNHEY, CDR2 SVGAGI. V was pared by 6 bases and J by 0 bases, with 13 bases between. The CDR3 extends over 15 amino acids. The CDR3 coding sequence is TGTGCCAGCAGACCCGGGACACGTAGCACAGATACGCAGTATTTT. Its translation: CASRPGTRSTDTQYF.

The rearrangement uses TRBV12-3 or TRBV12-4 and TRBJ1-1; 7 bases line up with TRBD1. The ends lost 6 bases at V and 3 bases at J; junction bases unmatched: 7. The CDR3 sequence is 14 residues long. The CDR3 DNA sequence: TGTGCCAGCAGGCCGGGACAGTGGTACACTGAAGCTTTCTTT. The encoded protein is CASRPGQWYTEAFF.

This chain links TRBV7-2 with TRBJ2-1; D may correspond to TRBD1 or TRBD2 (5 bases each). The V and J ends lost 1 base and 8 bases respectively, with 12 bases between them. The CDR3 is made up of 14 amino acids. CDR1 is SGHTA, CDR2 FQGNSA, per germline. The CDR3 is CASSLGGPPDEQFF. The CDR3 DNA reads as TGTGCCAGCAGCTTAGGGGGACCCCCGGATGAGCAGTTCTTC.

On this clonotype: A much bigger clone sits one base away, suggesting this may be a read error. The chain links TRBV5-1 to TRBJ2-3, with D possibly being TRBD2 (5 bases). V gave up 0 bases and J gave up 2 bases, with 7 bases separating them. Germline loops: CDR1 SGHRS, CDR2 YFSETQ. The CDR3 extends over 14 amino acids. The CDR3 region has the DNA TGCGCCAGCAGCTTGGTGGGAGCCACAGATACGCAGTATTTT. It yields the protein CASSLVGATDTQYF. The full variable domain, in which reference TRBV5-1 and TRBJ2-3 provide the parts outside the CDR3, is KAGVTQTPRYLIKTRGQQVTLSCSPISGHRSVSWYQQTPGQGLQFLFEYFSETQRNKGNFPGRFSGRQFSNSRSEMNVSTLELGDSALYLCASSLVGATDTQYFGPGTRLTVL.

This chain uses TRBV5-1 with TRBJ2-3; D is undetermined. Germline CDR1 reads SGHRS; CDR2 reads YFSETQ. V lost 2 bases, J lost 0 bases, and 13 bases lay in between. This CDR3 is built from 16 residues. The chain's CDR3 is CASSLEDRSSTDTQYF. DNA of the CDR3: TGCGCCAGCAGCTTAGAGGACCGATCTAGCACAGATACGCAGTATTTT.

This clonotype was detected a few times. CDR3 loop: CASQRGARNSPLHF. The CDR3 bases are TGTGCCAGCCAGAGGGGGGCGCGTAATTCACCCCTCCACTTT. V gene TRBV7-2 combines with J gene TRBJ1-6; D is possibly TRBD1 (6 bases). Trimming cost V 8 bases and J 6 bases, with 14 bases left between them. Germline CDR1 and CDR2: SGHTA and FQGNSA. The CDR3 consists of 14 residues.

This clonotype has more than one count but fewer than ten. A junction end diverges from the germline sequence, so it may reflect a read error. The chain joins TRBV9 to TRBJ2-6; the match to TRBD1 covers 7 bases. Germline V gene sequence: CDR1 SGDLS, CDR2 YYNGEE. The CDR3 is 16 residues long. The CDR3 loop is CASSARQGSGANVRTF. DNA of the CDR3: TGTGCCAGCAGCGCCCGACAGGGTTCTGGGGCCAACGTCCGGACTTTC.

Note on this clonotype: A much larger clone differs from this one at a single base, so this may be a read error. This sequence joins TRBV3-1 and TRBJ2-7; a weak D match, TRBD1 (6 bases). The CDR3 contains 18 residues. CDR1 is LGHDT, CDR2 YNNKEL, per germline (reference sequence). Trimming took off 1 base at V and 7 bases at J, with 26 bases between the two ends. CDR3 coding DNA: TGTGCCAGCAGCCAAGGACCGACAGGAATGGGACGTTACAATGAGCAGTACTTC. This gives the protein CASSQGPTGMGRYNEQYF.

Many counts were recorded for this clonotype. V and J are TRBV5-1 and TRBJ2-3; TRBD2 might be the D (6 bases). V was trimmed by 1 base and J by 6 bases, leaving 15 bases between them. The CDR3 is 15 residues long. Looked up from germline, CDR1 is SGHRS and CDR2 is YFSETQ. The CDR3: CASSLQLAPTDTQYF. In DNA, the CDR3 is TGCGCCAGCAGCTTGCAACTAGCTCCTACGGATACGCAGTATTTT.

At least ten counts were recorded for this clonotype. The chain uses TRBV7-2 and TRBJ2-5; the D gene is possibly TRBD1 (5 bases). V was pared by 6 bases and J by 1 base, with 12 bases between. CDR3 length: 14 amino acids. The germline CDR1 and CDR2 sequences are SGHTA and FQGNSA. The CDR3 nucleotides are TGTGCCAGCAGACTTGACAGACTCCAAGAGACCCAGTACTTC. This gives the protein CASRLDRLQETQYF.

This clonotype showed up many times. The chain couples TRBV7-2 to TRBJ2-7, with D possibly matching TRBD1 (6 bases). The germline gives CDR1 SGHTA, CDR2 FQGNSA. Trimming removed 4 bases from V and 4 bases from J, with 14 bases in between. This CDR3 is built from 14 residues. The CDR3 reads CASSSRDTNYEQYF. The CDR3 region has the DNA TGTGCCAGCAGCTCCCGGGACACGAATTACGAGCAGTACTTC. Using reference TRBV7-2 and TRBJ2-7 for the parts outside the CDR3, the full variable domain is GAGVSQSPSNKVTEKGKDVELRCDPISGHTALYWYRQSLGQGLEFLIYFQGNSAPDKSGLPSDRFSAERTGGSVSTLTIQRTQQEDSAVYLCASSSRDTNYEQYFGPGTRLTVT.

As to this clonotype: A much more abundant neighbour one base away suggests this may be a read error. The J gene is TRBJ2-1, the V gene TRBV5-1; 10 bases align to TRBD1. Germline V gene sequence: CDR1 SGHRS, CDR2 YFSETQ. CDR3 length: 16 residues. Here the CDR3 reads CAGRLGTGDSYNEQFF. DNA of the CDR3: TGCGCCGGCAGATTGGGGACAGGGGACTCCTACAATGAGCAGTTCTTC.

In its sample, this clonotype was seen many times. V is TRBV12-3 or TRBV12-4 and J is TRBJ2-3, with D tentatively TRBD1 (5 bases). Trimming left V 6 bases short and J 0 bases short, with 13 bases between. The CDR3 sequence is 15 residues long. CDR3 sequence (DNA): TGTGCCAGCAGCCGGTCAGGGCAAAGCACAGATACGCAGTATTTT. Its protein product is CASSRSGQSTDTQYF.

This clonotype appeared a few times. The chain is built from TRBV28 and TRBJ2-7; TRBD2 is a possible D gene (6 bases). Looked up from germline, CDR1 is MDHEN and CDR2 is SYDVKM. The CDR3 length is 17 residues. V lost 2 bases and J lost 7, with 24 bases in between. CDR3 in amino acids: CASSLAGLGGLTGEQYF. The DNA of the CDR3 is TGTGCCAGCAGTTTAGCCGGGCTAGGAGGGCTTACGGGGGAGCAGTACTTC.

This clonotype was observed many times. V gene TRBV5-1 combines with J gene TRBJ2-1, with D possibly matching TRBD1 (6 bases). Looked up from germline, CDR1 is SGHRS and CDR2 is YFSETQ. V lost 0 bases and J lost 2, with 12 bases in between. CDR3 length: 16 residues. CDR3 DNA: TGCGCCAGCAGCTTGGATGGGACACCTACCTACAATGAGCAGTTCTTC. This gives the protein CASSLDGTPTYNEQFF.

Details on this clonotype: This clone may be a read error of a much larger clone one base away. The J gene is TRBJ1-2, the V gene TRBV6-5; D gene unclear. There are 13 residues in the CDR3. Germline V gives CDR1 MNHEY, CDR2 SVGAGI. The CDR3 nucleotides read TGTGCCAGCAGTCCAGTGAGAGTCTATGACTACACCTTC. Its protein is CASSPVRVYDYTF.

The rearrangement uses TRBV7-7 and TRBJ2-5; 9 nucleotides match TRBD1. The germline gives CDR1 SSHAT, CDR2 FNYEAQ (reference sequence). The J segment lost 9 bases and the V segment lost 4 bases, leaving 9 bases of the junction unmatched. The CDR3 has 14 amino acids. This chain's CDR3 is CASSSQGAREPQYF. CDR3 DNA: TGTGCCAGCAGCTCACAGGGGGCGCGGGAGCCCCAGTACTTC.